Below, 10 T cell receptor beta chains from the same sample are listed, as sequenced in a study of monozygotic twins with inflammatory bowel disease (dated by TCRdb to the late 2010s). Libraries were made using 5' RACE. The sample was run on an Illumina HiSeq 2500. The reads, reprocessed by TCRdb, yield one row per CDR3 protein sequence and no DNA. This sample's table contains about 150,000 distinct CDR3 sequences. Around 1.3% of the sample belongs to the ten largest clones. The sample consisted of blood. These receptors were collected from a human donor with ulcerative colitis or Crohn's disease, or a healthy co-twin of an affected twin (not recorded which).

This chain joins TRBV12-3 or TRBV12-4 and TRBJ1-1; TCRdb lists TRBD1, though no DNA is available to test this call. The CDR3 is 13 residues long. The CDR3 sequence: CASSLEWTSQAFF.

CDR3 in amino acids: CASSPGNYEQYF. The V call is TRBV18, the J call TRBJ2-7. The CDR3 has 12 amino acids. Per germline, CDR1 KGHSH and CDR2 LQKENI.

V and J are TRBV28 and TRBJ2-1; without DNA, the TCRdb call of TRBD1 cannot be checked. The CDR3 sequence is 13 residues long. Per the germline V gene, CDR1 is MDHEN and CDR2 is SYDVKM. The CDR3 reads CATKGSRGGEQFF.

The CDR3: CASSLISQETQYF. The chain joins TRBV5-4 to TRBJ2-5. CDR3 size: 13 residues. Per germline, CDR1 SGHNT and CDR2 YYREEE (reference sequence). The full variable domain, its missing parts supplied by reference TRBV5-4 and TRBJ2-5, is ETGVTQSPTHLIKTRGQQVTLRCSSQSGHNTVSWYQQALGQGPQFIFQYYREEENGRGNFPPRFSGLQFPNYSSELNVNALELDDSALYLCASSLISQETQYFGPGTRLLVL.

This chain's CDR3 is CASLHGGQETQYF. The chain has TRBV7-9 and TRBJ2-5; as DNA is missing, the TRBD1 call by TCRdb cannot be tested. Germline lookup yields CDR1 SEHNR and CDR2 FQNEAQ (reference sequence). CDR3 size: 13 residues.

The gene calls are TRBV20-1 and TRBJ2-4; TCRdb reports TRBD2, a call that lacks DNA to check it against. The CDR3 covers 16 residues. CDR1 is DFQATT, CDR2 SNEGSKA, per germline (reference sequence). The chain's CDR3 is CSAAPRGLAGKNIQYF.

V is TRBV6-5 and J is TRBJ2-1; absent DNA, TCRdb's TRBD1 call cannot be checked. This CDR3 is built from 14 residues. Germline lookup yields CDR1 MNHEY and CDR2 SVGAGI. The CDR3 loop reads CASSFQGRYGEQFF.

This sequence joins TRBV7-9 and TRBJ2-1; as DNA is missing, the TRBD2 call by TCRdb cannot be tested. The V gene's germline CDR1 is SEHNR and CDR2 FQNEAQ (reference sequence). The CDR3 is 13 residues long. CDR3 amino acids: CASSPGTYNEQFF.

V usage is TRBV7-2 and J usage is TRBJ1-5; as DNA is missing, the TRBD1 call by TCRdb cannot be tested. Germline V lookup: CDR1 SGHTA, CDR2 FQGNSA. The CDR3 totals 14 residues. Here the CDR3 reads CASSPRFWNQPQHF.

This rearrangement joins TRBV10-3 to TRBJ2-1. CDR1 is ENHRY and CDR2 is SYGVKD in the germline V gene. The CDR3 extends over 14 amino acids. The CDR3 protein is CAISDRVSYNEQFF.